The count of the clone carrying this T cell receptor beta chain is one. Antigen: not known. An end of the junction differs from the germline gene, which may be a read error. Germline CDR1 and CDR2: SQVTM and ANQGSEA. The CDR3 spans 12 residues. These data belong to a study of Graves' ophthalmopathy and Graves' hyperthyroidism. Broader study findings: The model forecast ophthalmopathy progression, reaching roughly 71% sensitivity and 72% to 80% specificity.

CDR3 regions of TCR beta were amplified from RNA transcripts. An initial RT-PCR round employing HTBI primers preceded a second-round multiplex PCR. One entry per CDR3 protein results from TCRdb running MiXCR on the multiplex PCR reads. This repertoire shows 580,000 or so distinct CDR3 sequences, just under 40% found once; its top ten account for 4% to 5%. This sequence joins TRBV29-1 and TRBJ2-2, with 11 bases matching TRBD1. The sequencing input was peripheral blood or thyroid tissue (not recorded which). This TCR was recovered from an adult man with Graves' hyperthyroidism. The CDR3 here is CSVDRGPGELLF. CDR3 DNA sequence: TGCAGCGTGGACAGGGGGCCCGGGGAGCTGCTTTTT.